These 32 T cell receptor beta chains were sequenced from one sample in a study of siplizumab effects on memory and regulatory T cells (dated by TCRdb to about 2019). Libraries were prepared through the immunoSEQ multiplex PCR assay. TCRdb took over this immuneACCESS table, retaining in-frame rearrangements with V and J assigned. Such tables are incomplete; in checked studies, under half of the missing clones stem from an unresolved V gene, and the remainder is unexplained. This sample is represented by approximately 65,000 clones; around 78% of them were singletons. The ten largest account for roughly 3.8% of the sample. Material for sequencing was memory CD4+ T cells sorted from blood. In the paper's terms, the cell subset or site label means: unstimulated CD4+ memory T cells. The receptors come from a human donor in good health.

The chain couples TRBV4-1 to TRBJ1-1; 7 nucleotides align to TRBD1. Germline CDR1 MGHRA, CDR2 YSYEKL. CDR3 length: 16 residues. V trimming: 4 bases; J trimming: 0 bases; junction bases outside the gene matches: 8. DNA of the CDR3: TGCGCCAGCAGCCCACAGGGGATTAACATGAACACTGAAGCTTTCTTT. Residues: CASSPQGINMNTEAFF.

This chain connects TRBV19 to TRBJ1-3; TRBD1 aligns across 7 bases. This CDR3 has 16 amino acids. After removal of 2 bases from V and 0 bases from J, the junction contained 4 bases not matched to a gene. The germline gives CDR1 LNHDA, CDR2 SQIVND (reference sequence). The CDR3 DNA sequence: TGTGCCAGTAGTATATTCACAGGGGTCTCTGGAAACACCATATATTTT. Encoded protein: CASSIFTGVSGNTIYF. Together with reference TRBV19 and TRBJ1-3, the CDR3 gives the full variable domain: DGGITQSPKYLFRKEGQNVTLSCEQNLNHDAMYWYRQDPGQGLRLIYYSQIVNDFQKGDIAEGYSVSREKKESFPLTVTSAQKNPTAFYLCASSIFTGVSGNTIYFGEGSWLTVV.

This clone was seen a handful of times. CDR3 sequence reads: CASMRYEQYF. DNA of the CDR3: TGTGCCAGCATGCGGTACGAGCAGTACTTC. This chain links TRBV28 with TRBJ2-7; D gene ambiguous. The ends were cut back, 7 bases at V and 4 bases at J, with 5 bases in the middle. CDR3 size: 10 residues. The germline gives CDR1 MDHEN, CDR2 SYDVKM.

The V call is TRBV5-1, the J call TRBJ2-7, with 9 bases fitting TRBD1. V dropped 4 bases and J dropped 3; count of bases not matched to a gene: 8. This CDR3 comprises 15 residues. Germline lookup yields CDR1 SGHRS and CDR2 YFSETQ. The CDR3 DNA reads TGCGCCAGCAGCCCGGGACAGGGAGGTGTCTACGAGCAGTACTTC. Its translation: CASSPGQGGVYEQYF.

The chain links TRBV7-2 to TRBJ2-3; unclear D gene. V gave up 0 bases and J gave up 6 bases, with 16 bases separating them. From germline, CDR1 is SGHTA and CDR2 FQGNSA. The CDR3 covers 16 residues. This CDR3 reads CASSLAFQRIIDTQYF. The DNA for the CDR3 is TGTGCCAGCAGCTTAGCTTTCCAGCGTATTATCGATACGCAGTATTTT.

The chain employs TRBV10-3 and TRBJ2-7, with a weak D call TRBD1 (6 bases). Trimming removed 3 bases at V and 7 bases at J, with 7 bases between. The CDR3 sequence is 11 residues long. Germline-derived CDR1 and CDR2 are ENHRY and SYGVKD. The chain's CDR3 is CAISEQGEQYF. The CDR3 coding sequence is TGTGCCATCAGTGAACAGGGTGAGCAGTACTTC.

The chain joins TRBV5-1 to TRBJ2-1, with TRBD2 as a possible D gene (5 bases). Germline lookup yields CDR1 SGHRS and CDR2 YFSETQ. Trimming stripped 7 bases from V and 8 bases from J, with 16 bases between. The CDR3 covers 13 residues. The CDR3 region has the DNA TGCGCCAGCGGAACCATCGTTAGCGATGAGCAGTTCTTC. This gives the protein CASGTIVSDEQFF.

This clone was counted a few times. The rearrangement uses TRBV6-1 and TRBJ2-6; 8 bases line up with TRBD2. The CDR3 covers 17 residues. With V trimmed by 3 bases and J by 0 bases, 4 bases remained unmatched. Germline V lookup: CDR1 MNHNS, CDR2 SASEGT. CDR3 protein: CASSELSGSSGANVLTF. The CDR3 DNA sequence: TGTGCCAGCAGTGAGTTAAGCGGGAGCTCTGGGGCCAACGTCCTGACTTTC.

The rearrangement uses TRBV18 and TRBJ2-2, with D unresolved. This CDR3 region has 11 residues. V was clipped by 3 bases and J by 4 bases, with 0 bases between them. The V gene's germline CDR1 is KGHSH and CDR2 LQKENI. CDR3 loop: CASSPTGELFF. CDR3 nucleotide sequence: TGTGCCAGCTCACCCACCGGGGAGCTGTTTTTT.

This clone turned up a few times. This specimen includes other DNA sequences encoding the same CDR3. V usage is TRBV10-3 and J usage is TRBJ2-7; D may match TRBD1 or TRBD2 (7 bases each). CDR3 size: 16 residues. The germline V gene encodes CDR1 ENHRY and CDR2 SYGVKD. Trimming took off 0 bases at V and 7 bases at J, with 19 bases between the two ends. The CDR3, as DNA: TGTGCCATCAGTGAGTCTCAGGGGGGGATGTTCGGGGAGCAGTACTTC. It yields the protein CAISESQGGMFGEQYF.

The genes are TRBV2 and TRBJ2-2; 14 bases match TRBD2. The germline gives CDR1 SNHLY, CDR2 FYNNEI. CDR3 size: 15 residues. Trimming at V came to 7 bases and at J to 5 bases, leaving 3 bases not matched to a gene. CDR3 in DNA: TGTGCCAGCACAGGGACTAGCGGGGGTACCGGGGAGCTGTTTTTT. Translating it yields CASTGTSGGTGELFF.

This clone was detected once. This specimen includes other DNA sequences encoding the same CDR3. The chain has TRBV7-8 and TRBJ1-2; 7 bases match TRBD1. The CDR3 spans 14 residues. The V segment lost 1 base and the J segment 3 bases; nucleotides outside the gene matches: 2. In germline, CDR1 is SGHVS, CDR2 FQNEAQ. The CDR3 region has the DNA TGTGCCAGCAGCTTAGGAGGGACAGACTATGGCTACACCTTC. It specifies CASSLGGTDYGYTF.

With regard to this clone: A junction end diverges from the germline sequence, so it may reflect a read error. The DNA for the CDR3 is TGTGCCAGCAGCCCGGACAATGAGCAGCTCTTC. Translating it yields CASSPDNEQLF. V is TRBV7-8 and J is TRBJ2-1, with a weak D call TRBD1 (5 bases). The CDR3 is 11 amino acids. Germline-derived CDR1 and CDR2 are SGHVS and FQNEAQ.

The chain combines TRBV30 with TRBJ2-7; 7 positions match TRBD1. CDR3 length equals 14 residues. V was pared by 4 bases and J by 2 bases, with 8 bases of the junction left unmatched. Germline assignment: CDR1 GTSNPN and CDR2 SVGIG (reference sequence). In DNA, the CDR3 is TGTGCCTGGACACCGGTACAGGGGACCTACGAGCAGTACTTC. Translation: CAWTPVQGTYEQYF.

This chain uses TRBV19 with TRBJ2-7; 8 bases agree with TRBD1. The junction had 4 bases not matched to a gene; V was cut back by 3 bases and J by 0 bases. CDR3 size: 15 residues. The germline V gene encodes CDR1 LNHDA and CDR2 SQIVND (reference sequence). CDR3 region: CASSMGQVSSYEQYF. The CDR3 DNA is TGTGCCAGTAGTATGGGACAGGTGAGCTCCTACGAGCAGTACTTC.

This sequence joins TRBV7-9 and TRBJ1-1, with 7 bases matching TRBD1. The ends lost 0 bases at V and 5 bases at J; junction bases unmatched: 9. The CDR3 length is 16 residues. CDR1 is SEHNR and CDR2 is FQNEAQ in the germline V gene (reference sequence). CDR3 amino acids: CASSLARTQGGTEAFF. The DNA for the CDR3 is TGTGCCAGCAGCTTAGCGAGGACGCAGGGGGGGACTGAAGCTTTCTTT.

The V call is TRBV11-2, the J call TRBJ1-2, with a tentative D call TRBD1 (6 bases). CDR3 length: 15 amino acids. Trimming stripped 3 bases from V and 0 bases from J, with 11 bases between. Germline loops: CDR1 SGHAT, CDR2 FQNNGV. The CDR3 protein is CASSFTQGPNYGYTF. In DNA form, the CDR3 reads TGTGCCAGCAGCTTCACACAGGGTCCTAACTATGGCTACACCTTC.

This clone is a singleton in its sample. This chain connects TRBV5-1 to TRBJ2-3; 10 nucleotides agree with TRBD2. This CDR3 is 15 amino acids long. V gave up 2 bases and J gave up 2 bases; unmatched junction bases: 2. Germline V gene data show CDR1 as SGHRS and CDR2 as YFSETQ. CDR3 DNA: TGCGCCAGCAGCTTTAGCGGGGGGAACACAGATACGCAGTATTTT. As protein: CASSFSGGNTDTQYF.

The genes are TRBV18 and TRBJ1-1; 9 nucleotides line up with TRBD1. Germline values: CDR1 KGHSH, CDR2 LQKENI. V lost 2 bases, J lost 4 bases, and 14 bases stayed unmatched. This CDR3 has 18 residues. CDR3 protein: CASSPALVQGAKGTEAFF. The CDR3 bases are TGTGCCAGCTCACCAGCACTAGTACAGGGGGCGAAGGGCACTGAAGCTTTCTTT.

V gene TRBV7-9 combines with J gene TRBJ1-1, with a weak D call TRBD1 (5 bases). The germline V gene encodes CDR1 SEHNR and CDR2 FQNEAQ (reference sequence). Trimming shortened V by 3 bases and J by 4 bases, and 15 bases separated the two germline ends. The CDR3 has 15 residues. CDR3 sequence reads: CASSFGAEVGTEAFF. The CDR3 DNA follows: TGTGCCAGCAGCTTCGGGGCCGAAGTCGGCACTGAAGCTTTCTTT.

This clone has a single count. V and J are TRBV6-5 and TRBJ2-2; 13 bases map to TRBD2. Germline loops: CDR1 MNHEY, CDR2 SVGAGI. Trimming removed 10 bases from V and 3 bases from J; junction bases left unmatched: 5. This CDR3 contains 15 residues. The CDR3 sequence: CATATSGGYTGELFF. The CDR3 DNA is TGTGCCACCGCGACTAGCGGGGGGTACACCGGGGAGCTGTTTTTT.

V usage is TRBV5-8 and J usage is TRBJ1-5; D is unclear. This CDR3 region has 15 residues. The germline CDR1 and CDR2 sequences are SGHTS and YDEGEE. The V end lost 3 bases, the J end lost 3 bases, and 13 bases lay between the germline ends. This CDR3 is CASSSDASFNQPQHF. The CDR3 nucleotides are TGTGCCAGCAGCTCGGACGCCAGCTTCAATCAGCCCCAGCATTTT.

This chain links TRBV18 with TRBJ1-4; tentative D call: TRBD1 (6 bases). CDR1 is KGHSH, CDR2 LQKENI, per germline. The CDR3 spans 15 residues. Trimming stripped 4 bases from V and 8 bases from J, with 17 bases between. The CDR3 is CASSLTGYAEEKLFF. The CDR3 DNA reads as TGTGCCAGCTCACTCACAGGGTACGCCGAGGAAAAACTGTTTTTT.

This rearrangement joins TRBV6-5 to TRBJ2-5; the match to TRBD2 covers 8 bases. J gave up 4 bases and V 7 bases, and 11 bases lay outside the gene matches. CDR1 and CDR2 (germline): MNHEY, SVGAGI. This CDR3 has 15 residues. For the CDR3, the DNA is TGTGCCAGCACTGGCGGGGGGCGAATACGAGAGACCCAGTACTTC. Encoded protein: CASTGGGRIRETQYF.

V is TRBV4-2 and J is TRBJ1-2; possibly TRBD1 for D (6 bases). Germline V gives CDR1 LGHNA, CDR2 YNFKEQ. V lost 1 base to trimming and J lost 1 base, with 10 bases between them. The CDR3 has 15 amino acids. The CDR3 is CASSQVLQGNYGYTF. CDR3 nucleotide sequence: TGTGCCAGCAGCCAAGTCCTACAGGGTAACTATGGCTACACCTTC.

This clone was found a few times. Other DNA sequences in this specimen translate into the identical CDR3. The DNA of the CDR3 is TGTGCCAGCAGTTACCGTAAACAGGGAAACTATGGCTACACCTTC. Translating it yields CASSYRKQGNYGYTF. The chain uses TRBV6-5 and TRBJ1-2; possible D gene TRBD1, 6 bases. The CDR3 has 15 residues. The V gene's germline CDR1 is MNHEY and CDR2 SVGAGI. The V gene lost 2 bases and the J gene lost 2 bases, with 12 bases spanning the gap.

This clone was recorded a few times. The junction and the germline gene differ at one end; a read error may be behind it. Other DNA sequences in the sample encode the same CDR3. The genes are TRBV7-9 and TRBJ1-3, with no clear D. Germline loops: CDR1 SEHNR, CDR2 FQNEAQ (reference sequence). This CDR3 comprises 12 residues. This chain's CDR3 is CASSPSGNTIYF. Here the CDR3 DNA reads TGTGCCAGCAGCCCCTCTGGGAACACCATATATTTT.

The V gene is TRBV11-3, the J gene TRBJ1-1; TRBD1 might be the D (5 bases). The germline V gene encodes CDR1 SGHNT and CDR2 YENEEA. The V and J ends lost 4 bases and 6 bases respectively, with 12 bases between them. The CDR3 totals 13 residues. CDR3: CASSSRVNAEAFF. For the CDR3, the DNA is TGTGCCAGCAGCTCCAGGGTGAATGCTGAAGCTTTCTTT.

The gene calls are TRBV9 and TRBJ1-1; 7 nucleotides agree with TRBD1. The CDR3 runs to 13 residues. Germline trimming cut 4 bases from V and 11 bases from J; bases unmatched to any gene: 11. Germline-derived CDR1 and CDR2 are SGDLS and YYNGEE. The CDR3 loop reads CASSPGGAGGAFF. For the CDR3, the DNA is TGTGCCAGCAGCCCAGGGGGGGCTGGAGGGGCTTTCTTT.

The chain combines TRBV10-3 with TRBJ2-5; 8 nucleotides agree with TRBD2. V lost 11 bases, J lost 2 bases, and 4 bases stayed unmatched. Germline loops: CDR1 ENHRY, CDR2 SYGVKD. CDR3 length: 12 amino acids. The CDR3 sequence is CAAGGFQETQYF. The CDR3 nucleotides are TGTGCCGCGGGGGGATTTCAAGAGACCCAGTACTTC.

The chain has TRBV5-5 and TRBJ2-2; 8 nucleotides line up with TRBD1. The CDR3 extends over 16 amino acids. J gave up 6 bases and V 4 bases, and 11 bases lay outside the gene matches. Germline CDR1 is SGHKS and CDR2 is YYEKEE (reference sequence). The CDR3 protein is CASSPDREFLAGELFF. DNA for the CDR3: TGTGCCAGCAGCCCGGACAGGGAATTTTTGGCCGGGGAGCTGTTTTTT.

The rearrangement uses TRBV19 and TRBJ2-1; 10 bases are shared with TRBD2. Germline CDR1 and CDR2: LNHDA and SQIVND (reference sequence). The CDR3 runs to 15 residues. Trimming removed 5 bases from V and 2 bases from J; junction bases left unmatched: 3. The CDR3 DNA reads TGTGCCAGTAGTCCGCTAGCGGGAGCCTACAATGAGCAGTTCTTC. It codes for CASSPLAGAYNEQFF. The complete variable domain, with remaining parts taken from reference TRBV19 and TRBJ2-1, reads DGGITQSPKYLFRKEGQNVTLSCEQNLNHDAMYWYRQDPGQGLRLIYYSQIVNDFQKGDIAEGYSVSREKKESFPLTVTSAQKNPTAFYLCASSPLAGAYNEQFFGPGTRLTVL.